The T cell receptor (beta chain) under discussion was sequenced for a study of OX40 agonist ivuxolimab in advanced cancers. Across the whole study: Ivuxolimab, an agonist antibody against OX40 (CD134), was given to patients. Points from the study as a whole: CD8+ T cells showed, on average, more clonal expansion than CD4+ cells. Partial responders dosed at 0.1-3.0 mg/kg displayed clonal expansion ranking among the lowest.

Germline lookup yields CDR1 SGDLS and CDR2 YYNGEE. This CDR3 region has 15 residues. Trimming cost V 4 bases and J 8 bases, with 21 bases left between them. Remarks on this clone: Its antigen remains unknown.

Clones were sequenced by immunoSEQ multiplex PCR, and TCRdb holds only the in-frame ones, with some missing. The table records some 82,000 clones, around nine tenths of them present only once. The sequence came from an adult with an advanced solid tumor such as melanoma, head and neck, liver or kidney cancer. The V and J genes are TRBV9 and TRBJ1-2; D is possibly TRBD1 (6 bases). This specimen was CD4+ or CD8+ T cells sorted from blood, taken in a trial of the OX40 agonist ivuxolimab. The CDR3 nucleotides read TGTGCCAGCAGCCCTCTGGACAGTTACCTTAGGGGCTACACCTTC. It encodes CASSPLDSYLRGYTF.